The T cell receptor beta chain described here comes from a study of control samples from healthy donors and cancer patients (TCRdb year 2020). The junction shows trimming of 11 bases on V and 6 bases on J, plus 11 bases between the germline ends. From the cysteine up to the phenylalanine, the CDR3 has a length of 12 residues. Of the read, only the CDR3 DNA is kept; its 36 bases are in frame from base 1. Worth noting for this clone: Its antigen remains unidentified. No much larger clonotype is one base removed from it; base qualities were not supplied.

Library creation used the immunoSEQ multiplex PCR assay. This is the immuneACCESS table as TCRdb keeps it, with only in-frame sequences that have V and J called. A part of the clones is gone; compared with another copy, unresolved V genes explain less than half, and the rest is unexplained. This sample holds 70,000 to 85,000 clones; 84% were observed only once. The ten biggest clones cover roughly 10% of the sample. The sequencing sample was made of PBMCs. The sequence was obtained from a man in his 60s with head and neck cancer. The rearrangement combines TRBV12-3 or TRBV12-4 with TRBJ1-6; TRBD1 could be the D gene, as 5 bases match. The DNA reads TGTGCCGGGCGGGGCTCTAATTCACCCCTCCACTTT. The resulting protein is CAGRGSNSPLHF.